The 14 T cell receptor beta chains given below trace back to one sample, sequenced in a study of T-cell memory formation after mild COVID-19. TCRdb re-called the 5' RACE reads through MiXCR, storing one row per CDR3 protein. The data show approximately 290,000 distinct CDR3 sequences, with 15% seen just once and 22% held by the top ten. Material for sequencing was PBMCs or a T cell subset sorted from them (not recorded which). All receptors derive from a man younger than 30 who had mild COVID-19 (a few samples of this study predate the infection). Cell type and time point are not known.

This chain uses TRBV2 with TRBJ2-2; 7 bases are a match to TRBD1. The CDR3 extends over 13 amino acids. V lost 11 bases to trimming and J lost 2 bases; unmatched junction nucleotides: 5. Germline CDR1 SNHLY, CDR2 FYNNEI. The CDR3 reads CAGWTGNTGELFF. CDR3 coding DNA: TGTGCCGGCTGGACAGGAAACACCGGGGAGCTGTTTTTT.

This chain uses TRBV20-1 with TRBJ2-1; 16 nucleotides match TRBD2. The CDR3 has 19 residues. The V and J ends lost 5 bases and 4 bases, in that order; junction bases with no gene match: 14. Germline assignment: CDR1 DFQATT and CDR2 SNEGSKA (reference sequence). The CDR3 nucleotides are TGCAGTGCTCCGGGACTAGCGGGGGGGTCCCCTTCCATGTACAATGAGCAGTTCTTC. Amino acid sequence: CSAPGLAGGSPSMYNEQFF.

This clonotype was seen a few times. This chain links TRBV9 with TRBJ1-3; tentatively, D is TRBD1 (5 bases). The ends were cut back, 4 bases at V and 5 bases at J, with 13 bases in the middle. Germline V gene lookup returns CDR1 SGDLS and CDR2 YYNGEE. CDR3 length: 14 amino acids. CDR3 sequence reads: CASSPQEGRNTIYF. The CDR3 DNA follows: TGTGCCAGCAGCCCTCAGGAGGGGAGAAACACCATATATTTT.

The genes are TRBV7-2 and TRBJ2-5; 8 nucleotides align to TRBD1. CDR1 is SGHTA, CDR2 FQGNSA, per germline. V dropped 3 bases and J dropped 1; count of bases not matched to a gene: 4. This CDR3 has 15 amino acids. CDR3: CASSFRTGPQETQYF. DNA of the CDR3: TGTGCCAGCAGCTTCCGGACAGGGCCCCAAGAGACCCAGTACTTC.

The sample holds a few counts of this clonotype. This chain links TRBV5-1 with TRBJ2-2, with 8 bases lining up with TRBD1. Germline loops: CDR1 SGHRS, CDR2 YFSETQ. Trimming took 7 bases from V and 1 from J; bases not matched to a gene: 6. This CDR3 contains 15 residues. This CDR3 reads CASETGQGNTGELFF. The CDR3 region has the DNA TGCGCCAGCGAAACTGGACAGGGGAACACCGGGGAGCTGTTTTTT.

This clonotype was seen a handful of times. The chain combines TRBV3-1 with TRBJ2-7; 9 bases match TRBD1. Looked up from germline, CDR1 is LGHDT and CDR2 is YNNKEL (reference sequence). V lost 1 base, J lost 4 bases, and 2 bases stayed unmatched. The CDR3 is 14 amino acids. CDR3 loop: CASSQVGQGYEQYV. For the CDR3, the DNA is TGTGCCAGCAGCCAAGTGGGACAGGGATACGAGCAGTACGTC.

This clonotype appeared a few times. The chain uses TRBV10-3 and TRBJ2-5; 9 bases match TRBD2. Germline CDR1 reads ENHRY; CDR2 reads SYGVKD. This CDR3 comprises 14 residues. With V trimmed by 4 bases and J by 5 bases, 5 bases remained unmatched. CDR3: CAISGGLALETQYF. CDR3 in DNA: TGTGCCATCAGTGGGGGACTAGCCTTGGAGACCCAGTACTTC.

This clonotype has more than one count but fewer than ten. CDR3 region: CASSSGRTYNEQFF. CDR3 nucleotides: TGCGCCAGCAGCTCCGGACGGACCTACAATGAGCAGTTCTTC. J is TRBJ2-1 and V is TRBV5-1; D is unresolved. V shed 3 bases and J shed 2 bases, with 9 bases lying between them. CDR3 length: 14 amino acids. The germline CDR1 and CDR2 sequences are SGHRS and YFSETQ.

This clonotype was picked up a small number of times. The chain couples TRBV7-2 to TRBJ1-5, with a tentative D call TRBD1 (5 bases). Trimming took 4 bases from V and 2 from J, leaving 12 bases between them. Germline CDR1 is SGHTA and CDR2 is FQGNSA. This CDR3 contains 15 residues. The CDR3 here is CASSWGEAGNQPQHF. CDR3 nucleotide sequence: TGTGCCAGCAGCTGGGGGGAGGCGGGCAATCAGCCCCAGCATTTT.

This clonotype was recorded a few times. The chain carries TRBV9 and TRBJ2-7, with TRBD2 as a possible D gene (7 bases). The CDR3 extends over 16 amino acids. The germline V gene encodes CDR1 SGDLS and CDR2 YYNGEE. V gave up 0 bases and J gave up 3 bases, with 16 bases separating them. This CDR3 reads CASSVDRGGSLYEQYF. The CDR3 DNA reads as TGTGCCAGCAGCGTAGACCGCGGGGGCTCTCTCTACGAGCAGTACTTC.

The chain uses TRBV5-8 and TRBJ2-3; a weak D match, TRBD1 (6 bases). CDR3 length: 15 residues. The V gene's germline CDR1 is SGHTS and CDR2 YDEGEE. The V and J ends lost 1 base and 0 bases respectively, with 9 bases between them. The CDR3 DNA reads TGTGCCAGCAGCTTGATGGGGGCTAGCACAGATACGCAGTATTTT. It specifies CASSLMGASTDTQYF.

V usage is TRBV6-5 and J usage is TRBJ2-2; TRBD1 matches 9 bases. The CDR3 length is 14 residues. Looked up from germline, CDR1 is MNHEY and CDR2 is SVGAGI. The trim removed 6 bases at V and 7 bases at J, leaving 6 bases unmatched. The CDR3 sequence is CASSNRGLHGELFF. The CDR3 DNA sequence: TGTGCCAGCAGCAACAGGGGGCTTCACGGGGAGCTGTTTTTT.

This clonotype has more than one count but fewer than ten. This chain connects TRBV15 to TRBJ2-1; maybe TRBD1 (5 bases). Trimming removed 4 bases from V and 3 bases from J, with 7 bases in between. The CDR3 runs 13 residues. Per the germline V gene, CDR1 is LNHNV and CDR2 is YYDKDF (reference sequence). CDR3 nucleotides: TGTGCCACCAGCAAGACAGACTACAATGAGCAGTTCTTC. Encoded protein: CATSKTDYNEQFF.

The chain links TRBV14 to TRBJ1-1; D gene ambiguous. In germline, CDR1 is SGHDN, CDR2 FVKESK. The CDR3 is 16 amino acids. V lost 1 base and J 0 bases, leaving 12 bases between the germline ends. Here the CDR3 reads CASSQVSRRLNTEAFF. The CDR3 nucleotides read TGTGCCAGCAGCCAAGTATCAAGACGGTTGAACACTGAAGCTTTCTTT.